This paragraph reports one TCR beta chain. The antigen is not known. Germline V gene data show CDR1 as SGHRS and CDR2 as YFSETQ. V shed 2 bases, J shed 0 bases, and the junction held 11 bases outside the gene matches. The CDR3 has 18 amino acids. These data originate in a study of cytomegalovirus exposure and HLA in healthy donors. General study points: Within the 120 or so validation repertoires, first-cohort TCR clusters tended to co-occur, according to a later analysis.

Assay: immunoSEQ multiplex PCR; the TCRdb copy retains only in-frame clones and omits some. Counted here are 100,000 to 150,000 clones, roughly 90% occurring once; the ten biggest clones make up approximately 1.3%. The rearrangement joins TRBV5-1 to TRBJ2-7; 10 bases agree with TRBD1. Specimen: PBMCs. This clonotype originated in a young man in good health and CMV-seronegative. The DNA for the CDR3 is TGCGCCAGCAGCTTAGGACAGGGGGACACCCCCAGCTCCTACGAGCAGTACTTC. Amino acids: CASSLGQGDTPSSYEQYF. The full variable domain, with the rest looked up from reference TRBV5-1 and TRBJ2-7, is KAGVTQTPRYLIKTRGQQVTLSCSPISGHRSVSWYQQTPGQGLQFLFEYFSETQRNKGNFPGRFSGRQFSNSRSEMNVSTLELGDSALYLCASSLGQGDTPSSYEQYFGPGTRLTVT.